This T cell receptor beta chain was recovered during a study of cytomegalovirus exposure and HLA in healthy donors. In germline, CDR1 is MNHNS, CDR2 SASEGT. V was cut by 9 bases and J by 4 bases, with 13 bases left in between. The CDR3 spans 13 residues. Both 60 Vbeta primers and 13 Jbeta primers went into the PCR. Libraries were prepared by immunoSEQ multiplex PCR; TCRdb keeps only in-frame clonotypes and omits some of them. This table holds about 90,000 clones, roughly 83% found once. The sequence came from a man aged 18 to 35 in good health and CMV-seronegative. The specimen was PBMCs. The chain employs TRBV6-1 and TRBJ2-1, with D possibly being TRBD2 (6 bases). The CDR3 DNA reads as TGTGCCAGTCTGCGGGACTCTTACAATGAGCAGTTCTTC. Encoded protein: CASLRDSYNEQFF.